This passage covers 21 T cell receptor beta chains from one sample sequenced in a study of blood T cell repertoires in COVID-19 (dated by TCRdb to the early 2020s). The library was obtained by the immunoSEQ multiplex PCR assay. TCRdb's version of the immuneACCESS table is confined to in-frame rearrangements and falls short of the full clone set. An unresolved V gene accounts for under half of the shortfall where checked; the remainder is of unknown origin. This sample lists 90,000 or so clones; around 67% were detected once. The top ten clonotypes cover about 22% of the sample. Specimen: peripheral blood. The receptors originated from a woman aged 60 to 75 in a cohort sampled during active or convalescent COVID-19.

This sequence joins TRBV15 and TRBJ1-6; the D gene is possibly TRBD1 (5 bases). This CDR3 is 17 amino acids long. The germline V gene has CDR1 LNHNV and CDR2 YYDKDF (reference sequence). V lost 0 bases and J lost 7, with 16 bases in between. The CDR3 spells CATSRDAIGRANSPLHF. The DNA of the CDR3 is TGTGCCACCAGCAGAGATGCAATAGGCAGGGCGAATTCACCCCTCCACTTT.

The genes are TRBV5-1 and TRBJ2-5, with TRBD2 matching 7 bases. The CDR3 runs 16 residues. The trim removed 0 bases at V and 2 bases at J, leaving 7 bases unmatched. The germline CDR1 and CDR2 sequences are SGHRS and YFSETQ. CDR3 sequence (DNA): TGCGCCAGCAGCTTGGCGGCCAGCGGGGTTCAAGAGACCCAGTACTTC. This translates into CASSLAASGVQETQYF.

The chain recombines TRBV5-1 with TRBJ1-5; D not resolved. The V gene's germline CDR1 is SGHRS and CDR2 YFSETQ. This CDR3 has 19 residues. The ends were cut back, 5 bases at V and 0 bases at J, with 24 bases in the middle. The CDR3 loop is CASRTNGSQGLYSNQPQHF. Here the CDR3 DNA reads TGCGCCAGCAGAACTAACGGGTCCCAAGGTCTTTATAGCAATCAGCCCCAGCATTTT.

The chain is built from TRBV5-4 and TRBJ2-3; D is ambiguous. The CDR3 length is 14 residues. The germline V gene encodes CDR1 SGHNT and CDR2 YYREEE (reference sequence). Between the trimmed V and J ends, which lost 2 bases and 1 base, there was a span of 8 bases. The CDR3 DNA reads as TGTGCCAGCAGCTTAAGCCTCGGCACAGATACGCAGTATTTT. It translates to CASSLSLGTDTQYF. The full variable domain, its missing parts supplied by reference TRBV5-4 and TRBJ2-3, is ETGVTQSPTHLIKTRGQQVTLRCSSQSGHNTVSWYQQALGQGPQFIFQYYREEENGRGNFPPRFSGLQFPNYSSELNVNALELDDSALYLCASSLSLGTDTQYFGPGTRLTVL.

This chain connects TRBV5-1 to TRBJ1-4; 9 bases align to TRBD1. CDR1 is SGHRS, CDR2 YFSETQ, per germline. The CDR3 has 14 amino acids. Germline trimming cut 2 bases from V and 6 bases from J; bases unmatched to any gene: 2. The CDR3 nucleotides read TGCGCCAGCAGCTTACAGGGGGCATATGAAAAACTGTTTTTT. It yields the protein CASSLQGAYEKLFF.

The V and J genes are TRBV6-5 and TRBJ2-7; TRBD1 agrees at 8 bases. The CDR3 spans 14 residues. Looked up from germline, CDR1 is MNHEY and CDR2 is SVGAGI. With 8 bases clipped from V and 0 bases from J, the junction kept 6 bases outside the gene matches. The CDR3 sequence: CASREQGVSYEQYF. The CDR3 bases are TGTGCCAGCCGAGAACAGGGGGTCTCCTACGAGCAGTACTTC.

The chain combines TRBV19 with TRBJ1-4; tentatively, D is TRBD1 (5 bases). Looked up from germline, CDR1 is LNHDA and CDR2 is SQIVND (reference sequence). The V gene lost 2 bases and the J gene lost 7 bases, with 8 bases spanning the gap. This CDR3 comprises 13 residues. CDR3 DNA sequence: TGTGCCAGTAGTATACAGGGTAGTGAAAAACTGTTTTTT. Translating it yields CASSIQGSEKLFF. Variable domain in full (rest from reference TRBV19 and TRBJ1-4): DGGITQSPKYLFRKEGQNVTLSCEQNLNHDAMYWYRQDPGQGLRLIYYSQIVNDFQKGDIAEGYSVSREKKESFPLTVTSAQKNPTAFYLCASSIQGSEKLFFGSGTQLSVL.

This chain joins TRBV10-3 and TRBJ1-5, with 8 bases identical to TRBD1. The V gene end was trimmed by 4 bases and the J gene end by 4 bases; junction bases not matched to a gene: 6. Germline assignment: CDR1 ENHRY and CDR2 SYGVKD. The CDR3 is made up of 15 amino acids. For the CDR3, the DNA is TGTGCCATCAGTGTTGGACAGGGCCTGAATCAGCCCCAGCATTTT. This sequence encodes CAISVGQGLNQPQHF.

The CDR3 DNA reads TGTGCCAGCAGCTCAATCTGGGGGACAGTTCAGTTTACTAACTATGGCTACACCTTC. Its protein is CASSSIWGTVQFTNYGYTF. V usage is TRBV7-9 and J usage is TRBJ1-2; 7 bases fit TRBD1. The length of the CDR3 is 19 residues. The V gene's germline CDR1 is SEHNR and CDR2 FQNEAQ (reference sequence). V shed 4 bases, J shed 0 bases, and the junction held 17 bases outside the gene matches. Full variable domain (outside the CDR3, taken from reference TRBV7-9 and TRBJ1-2): DTGVSQNPRHKITKRGQNVTFRCDPISEHNRLYWYRQTLGQGPEFLTYFQNEAQLEKSRLLSDRFSAERPKGSFSTLEIQRTEQGDSAMYLCASSSIWGTVQFTNYGYTFGSGTRLTVV.

The chain has TRBV28 and TRBJ1-2; 7 bases are a match to TRBD1. J lost 6 bases, V lost 8 bases, and 18 bases had no gene match. This CDR3 spans 16 amino acids. From germline, CDR1 is MDHEN and CDR2 SYDVKM. CDR3 residues: CASSSPPMTGIDGYTF. CDR3 nucleotide sequence: TGTGCCAGCTCCAGTCCGCCGATGACAGGGATCGATGGCTACACCTTC.

J is TRBJ2-7 and V is TRBV25-1; D is perhaps TRBD1 (6 bases). The CDR3 totals 13 residues. The V gene's germline CDR1 is MGHDK and CDR2 SYGVNS. Trimming shortened V by 6 bases and J by 5 bases, and 14 bases separated the two germline ends. The CDR3 DNA reads TGTGCCAGCAGGGGAACAGGGAAGAACGAGCAGTACTTC. It is translated as CASRGTGKNEQYF.

CDR3: CASSLNPRITNEKLFF. The CDR3 DNA reads as TGTGCCAGCAGTTTAAACCCCAGGATAACTAATGAAAAACTGTTTTTT. V gene TRBV27 combines with J gene TRBJ1-4; D gene uncertain. The CDR3 consists of 16 residues. V was cut by 2 bases and J by 1 base, with 11 bases left in between. Per germline, CDR1 MNHEY and CDR2 SMNVEV (reference sequence).

The chain carries TRBV4-1 and TRBJ2-7, with TRBD2 matching 7 bases. The CDR3 has 14 residues. From germline, CDR1 is MGHRA and CDR2 YSYEKL. V was pared by 0 bases and J by 4 bases, with 3 bases of the junction left unmatched. CDR3 nucleotide sequence: TGCGCCAGCAGCCAAGACCCGCGGGGGTACGAGCAGTACTTC. As protein: CASSQDPRGYEQYF.

CDR3 residues: CASSRLQGANYGYTF. The CDR3 nucleotides read TGTGCCAGCAGCCGATTACAGGGGGCCAACTATGGCTACACCTTC. The gene calls are TRBV4-2 and TRBJ1-2, with TRBD1 matching over 9 bases. V was clipped by 4 bases and J by 2 bases; unmatched bases: 5. CDR3 length: 15 amino acids. Germline V gene lookup returns CDR1 LGHNA and CDR2 YNFKEQ.

The rearrangement links TRBV9 to TRBJ2-3; D is uncertain. The CDR3 length is 16 residues. Germline CDR1 SGDLS, CDR2 YYNGEE. V dropped 2 bases and J dropped 1 base, with 14 bases sitting between them. The CDR3 nucleotides read TGTGCCAGCAGCGTCCGAGGATCTAAGGGCACAGATACGCAGTATTTT. This encodes CASSVRGSKGTDTQYF.

V is TRBV3-1 (or the pseudogene TRBV3-2) and J is TRBJ2-7; no firm D call. This CDR3 contains 15 residues. The V gene's germline CDR1 is LGHDT and CDR2 YNNKEL (reference sequence). Trimming shortened V by 0 bases and J by 2 bases, and 11 bases separated the two germline ends. DNA of the CDR3: TGTGCCAGCAGCCAAGAGTTCACAGTAGCCTACGAGCAGTACTTC. Protein product: CASSQEFTVAYEQYF.

This clone was seen a few times. CDR3 in amino acids: CAWSPTGVTEAFF. CDR3 nucleotide sequence: TGTGCCTGGAGTCCGACAGGGGTCACTGAAGCTTTCTTT. The rearrangement joins TRBV30 to TRBJ1-1, with 8 positions matching TRBD1. With V trimmed by 2 bases and J by 4 bases, 3 bases remained unmatched. The CDR3 is made up of 13 amino acids. CDR1 GTSNPN and CDR2 SVGIG come from the germline V gene (reference sequence).

The chain carries TRBV10-3 and TRBJ1-2; TRBD1 might be the D (5 bases). The CDR3 covers 16 residues. Trimming removed 3 bases at V and 4 bases at J, with 18 bases between. CDR1 and CDR2 (germline): ENHRY, SYGVKD. The DNA of the CDR3 is TGTGCCATCAGTGACCCCCAAGAGGGGAGGACCTATGGCTACACCTTC. The encoded protein is CAISDPQEGRTYGYTF.

CDR3 residues: CASSLGGQGNEQFF. For the CDR3, the DNA is TGTGCCAGCAGCTTAGGAGGACAGGGCAATGAGCAGTTCTTC. V usage is TRBV7-3 and J usage is TRBJ2-1; 8 positions match TRBD1. Germline V gene data show CDR1 as SGHTA and CDR2 as FQGTGA. CDR3 length: 14 residues. J was trimmed by 6 bases and V by 2 bases; bases with no gene match: 3.

The CDR3 is CASSSGLAATDTQYF. Written as DNA, the CDR3 is TGTGCCAGCAGCTCGGGACTAGCTGCCACAGATACGCAGTATTTT. The chain has TRBV11-3 and TRBJ2-3, with 9 bases identical to TRBD2. CDR1 and CDR2 from the germline V gene are SGHNT and YENEEA. There are 15 residues in the CDR3. Unmatched junction bases numbered 4, after V lost 4 bases and J lost 2 bases.

The sample holds one count of this clone. This chain joins TRBV7-9 and TRBJ2-5; 8 nucleotides align to TRBD1. The junction had 7 bases not matched to a gene; V was cut back by 4 bases and J by 3 bases. The CDR3 is 15 amino acids. The germline V gene encodes CDR1 SEHNR and CDR2 FQNEAQ (reference sequence). CDR3 amino acids: CASSSRTGSEETQYF. CDR3 nucleotides: TGTGCCAGCAGCTCCCGGACAGGGAGTGAAGAGACCCAGTACTTC.